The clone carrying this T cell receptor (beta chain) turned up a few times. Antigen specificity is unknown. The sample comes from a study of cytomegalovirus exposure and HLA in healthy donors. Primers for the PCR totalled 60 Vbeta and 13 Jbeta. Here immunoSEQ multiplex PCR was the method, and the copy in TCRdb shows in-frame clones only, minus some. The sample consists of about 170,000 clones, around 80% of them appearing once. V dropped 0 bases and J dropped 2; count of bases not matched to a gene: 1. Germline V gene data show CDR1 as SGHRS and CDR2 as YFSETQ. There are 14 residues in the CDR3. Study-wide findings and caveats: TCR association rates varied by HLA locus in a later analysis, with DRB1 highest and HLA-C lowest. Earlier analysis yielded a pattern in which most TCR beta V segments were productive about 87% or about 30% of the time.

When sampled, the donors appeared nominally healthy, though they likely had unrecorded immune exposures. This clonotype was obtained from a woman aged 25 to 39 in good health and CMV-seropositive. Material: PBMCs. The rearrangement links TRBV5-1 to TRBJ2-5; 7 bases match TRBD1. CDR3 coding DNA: TGCGCCAGCAGCTTGGACAGGGGTCAAGAGACCCAGTACTTC. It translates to CASSLDRGQETQYF.